This T cell receptor (beta chain) was found in a study of OX40 agonist ivuxolimab in advanced cancers. Overall study context: Having had anti-PD-1, anti-PD-L1 or anti-CTLA-4 therapy before was allowed, and roughly 39% had some.

Germline assignment: CDR1 LNHDA and CDR2 SQIVND (reference sequence). This CDR3 comprises 16 residues. Germline trimming cut 3 bases from V and 5 bases from J; bases unmatched to any gene: 10. Here immunoSEQ multiplex PCR was the method, and the copy in TCRdb shows in-frame clones only, minus some. The table shows just under 95,000 clones, with around 87% occurring only once. The sample in question was CD4+ or CD8+ T cells sorted from blood, obtained in a trial of the OX40 agonist ivuxolimab. V usage is TRBV19 and J usage is TRBJ2-5, with 9 bases identical to TRBD2. The receptor was isolated from an adult with an advanced solid tumor such as melanoma, head and neck, liver or kidney cancer. In DNA, the CDR3 is TGTGCCAGTAGTATTCGTCGCGGGGGGGCCGTTGAGACCCAGTACTTC. As protein: CASSIRRGGAVETQYF.